This TCR beta chain was sequenced in a study of T cell responses to AZD1222 COVID-19 vaccine. Germline trimming cut 0 bases from V and 4 bases from J; bases unmatched to any gene: 16. CDR1 and CDR2 (germline): SGHVS, FQNEAQ. This CDR3 contains 20 residues. Only in-frame clones appear in the TCRdb table, and some are missing; sequencing was by immunoSEQ multiplex PCR. Counted here are roughly 93,000 clones, roughly nine tenths occurring once; the ten biggest clones make up under 30%. V gene TRBV7-8 combines with J gene TRBJ2-2; 8 bases are shared with TRBD2. The material was peripheral blood, obtained on day 0 of AZD1222 vaccination. The TCR was taken from an adult in good health. In DNA form, the CDR3 reads TGTGCCAGCAGCTTAGCCGGAATATTTCGACGGGAGGGAAGCACCGGGGAGCTGTTTTTT. Encoded protein: CASSLAGIFRREGSTGELFF.